The 19 T cell receptor beta chains given below trace back to one sample, sequenced in a study of cytomegalovirus exposure and HLA in healthy donors. Primers: 60 Vbeta forward and 13 Jbeta reverse. TCRdb's table, derived via immunoSEQ multiplex PCR, lists solely in-frame clones and lacks some. The data hold roughly 150,000 clones, with approximately 78% observed a single time. The sequenced sample was PBMCs. These receptors came from a woman in her 40s in good health and CMV-seropositive.

This rearrangement joins TRBV7-2 to TRBJ2-4; 7 bases fit TRBD2. The CDR3 has 19 amino acids. Germline assignment: CDR1 SGHTA and CDR2 FQGNSA. The V gene end was trimmed by 1 base and the J gene end by 0 bases; junction bases not matched to a gene: 12. CDR3 in amino acids: CASSLDGSLGGVAKNIQYF. For the CDR3, the DNA is TGTGCCAGCAGCTTAGATGGTAGCTTGGGGGGGGTAGCCAAAAACATTCAGTACTTC.

This CDR3 is CASSPNGGPSYEKLFF. CDR3 bases: TGTGCCAGCTCACCAAACGGGGGGCCCTCTTATGAAAAACTGTTTTTT. This chain connects TRBV18 to TRBJ1-4; D possibly corresponds to TRBD1 (6 bases). Germline CDR1 KGHSH, CDR2 LQKENI. Trimming pared 2 bases from V and 6 bases from J, leaving 16 bases between. CDR3 length equals 16 residues.

The rearrangement links TRBV7-2 to TRBJ2-1; 10 bases are shared with TRBD2. This CDR3 comprises 16 residues. V was pared by 3 bases and J by 7 bases, with 9 bases of the junction left unmatched. Per germline, CDR1 SGHTA and CDR2 FQGNSA. The CDR3 here is CASSFGIAGGNNEQFF. As DNA, the CDR3 is TGTGCCAGCAGCTTTGGAATAGCGGGGGGTAATAATGAGCAGTTCTTC.

This rearrangement joins TRBV9 to TRBJ2-5, with 16 bases identical to TRBD2. The germline gives CDR1 SGDLS, CDR2 YYNGEE. The ends lost 3 bases at V and 7 bases at J; junction bases unmatched: 9. This CDR3 contains 17 residues. The chain's CDR3 is CASSALDGTSGRVTQYF. In DNA form, the CDR3 reads TGTGCCAGCAGCGCCTTAGACGGGACTAGCGGGAGGGTGACCCAGTACTTC.

This sequence joins TRBV2 and TRBJ2-5; 8 nucleotides agree with TRBD1. The J call may be wrong; the DNA end is better matched by TRBJ2-7. Germline V gene sequence: CDR1 SNHLY, CDR2 FYNNEI. CDR3 length: 12 residues. The CDR3 sequence is CASNTGGYEQYF. For the CDR3, the DNA is TGTGCCAGCAATACAGGGGGGTACGAGCAGTACTTC.

The chain combines TRBV9 with TRBJ2-5, with D unresolved. The germline V and J ends were trimmed by 0 bases and 0 bases, with 9 bases remaining between them. Germline V gene lookup returns CDR1 SGDLS and CDR2 YYNGEE. This CDR3 is 15 amino acids long. The CDR3 nucleotides read TGTGCCAGCAGCGTAGGGGCCCATTACCAAGAGACCCAGTACTTC. It encodes CASSVGAHYQETQYF.

The V call is TRBV11-2, the J call TRBJ2-3, with TRBD2 matching over 11 bases. J lost 0 bases, V lost 0 bases, and 5 bases had no gene match. CDR3 length equals 18 residues. Germline lookup yields CDR1 SGHAT and CDR2 FQNNGV. The CDR3 spells CASSLDLTSGVSTDTQYF. The CDR3 coding sequence is TGTGCCAGCAGCTTAGATCTGACTAGCGGGGTCAGCACAGATACGCAGTATTTT. The whole variable domain, remainder taken from reference TRBV11-2 and TRBJ2-3, is EAGVAQSPRYKIIEKRQSVAFWCNPISGHATLYWYQQILGQGPKLLIQFQNNGVVDDSQLPKDRFSAERLKGVDSTLKIQPAKLEDSAVYLCASSLDLTSGVSTDTQYFGPGTRLTVL.

The J gene is TRBJ2-3, the V gene TRBV27; D perhaps matches TRBD1 (6 bases). Trimming removed 3 bases at V and 0 bases at J, with 13 bases between. The CDR3 has 16 amino acids. The germline V gene has CDR1 MNHEY and CDR2 SMNVEV (reference sequence). The CDR3 region is CASSFGTLGSTDTQYF. CDR3 bases: TGTGCCAGCAGTTTTGGGACATTGGGGAGCACAGATACGCAGTATTTT.

V gene TRBV25-1 combines with J gene TRBJ2-3, with 9 bases lining up with TRBD2. The CDR3 has 15 amino acids. Germline CDR1 is MGHDK and CDR2 is SYGVNS. V lost 3 bases and J lost 3; bases outside the gene matches: 4. The CDR3 loop reads CASSDSGSITDTQYF. Written as DNA, the CDR3 is TGTGCCAGCAGTGATAGCGGGAGCATTACAGATACGCAGTATTTT.

The CDR3: CSVEDQGPSRLTIYF. The DNA of the CDR3 is TGCAGCGTTGAAGACCAGGGCCCCTCTCGTCTCACCATATATTTT. This rearrangement joins TRBV29-1 to TRBJ1-3; D possibly corresponds to TRBD1 (5 bases). Looked up from germline, CDR1 is SQVTM and CDR2 is ANQGSEA. This CDR3 region has 15 residues. With 0 bases removed from V and 9 bases from J, the gap between germline ends came to 18 bases.

This chain links TRBV12-5 with TRBJ2-2; 8 bases agree with TRBD2. From germline, CDR1 is LGHNT and CDR2 FRNRAP. With 4 bases clipped from V and 1 base from J, the junction kept 14 bases outside the gene matches. This CDR3 region has 19 residues. The CDR3 coding sequence is TGTGCTAGTGGTTCTGTTGGCCAAACGCTAGCGGGGAACACCGGGGAGCTGTTTTTT. Translated: CASGSVGQTLAGNTGELFF.

The genes are TRBV30 and TRBJ1-5, with a weak D call TRBD1 (6 bases). CDR3 length: 15 amino acids. Germline-derived CDR1 and CDR2 are GTSNPN and SVGIG (reference sequence). V was cut by 1 base and J by 0 bases, with 10 bases left in between. CDR3 residues: CAWSGGGISNQPQHF. For the CDR3, the DNA is TGTGCCTGGAGTGGGGGGGGCATTAGCAATCAGCCCCAGCATTTT.

The CDR3 nucleotides are TGTGCCAGCAGCCCCCACAGTGATACGCAGTATTTT. It yields the protein CASSPHSDTQYF. This chain uses TRBV7-8 with TRBJ2-3; D is ambiguous. V lost 5 bases and J 6 bases, leaving 9 bases between the germline ends. The CDR3 runs 12 residues. The V gene's germline CDR1 is SGHVS and CDR2 FQNEAQ.

DNA of the CDR3: TGTGCCAGCAGCGTAGCGGGACAGGGGGTTAGCACAGATACGCAGTATTTT. It encodes CASSVAGQGVSTDTQYF. The chain has TRBV9 and TRBJ2-3, with 11 bases fitting TRBD1. CDR1 is SGDLS and CDR2 is YYNGEE in the germline V gene. The CDR3 contains 17 residues. Trimming removed 0 bases from V and 0 bases from J; junction bases left unmatched: 3.

The chain combines TRBV6-5 with TRBJ1-2; 9 bases agree with TRBD1. The trim removed 6 bases at V and 5 bases at J, leaving 4 bases unmatched. Looked up from germline, CDR1 is MNHEY and CDR2 is SVGAGI. This CDR3 has 13 amino acids. CDR3: CASSADRGYGYTF. The CDR3 DNA reads as TGTGCCAGCAGCGCCGACAGGGGGTATGGCTACACCTTC.

The V gene is TRBV6-1, the J gene TRBJ1-6; 10 nucleotides agree with TRBD1. Germline CDR1 and CDR2: MNHNS and SASEGT. Trimming took 5 bases from V and 10 from J; bases not matched to a gene: 8. The CDR3 is 15 residues long. The CDR3 reads CASSPSGTGDSPLHF. The CDR3 nucleotides read TGTGCCAGCAGTCCCTCCGGGACAGGGGACTCACCCCTCCACTTT.

This clone was detected only a few times. The V call is TRBV4-3, the J call TRBJ1-4, with 8 bases fitting TRBD1. Germline-derived CDR1 and CDR2 are LGHNA and YSLEER. CDR3 length: 15 amino acids. J was trimmed by 5 bases and V by 2 bases; bases with no gene match: 4. The CDR3 nucleotides are TGCGCCAGCAGCCAACGAGACAGGGGAAATGAAAAACTGTTTTTT. It yields the protein CASSQRDRGNEKLFF.

This clone showed up just a few times. This sequence joins TRBV6-5 and TRBJ1-1, with 9 bases identical to TRBD1. V lost 4 bases and J lost 3; bases outside the gene matches: 3. This CDR3 has 14 amino acids. Germline V lookup: CDR1 MNHEY, CDR2 SVGAGI. The chain's CDR3 is CASSWDRADTEAFF. CDR3 nucleotide sequence: TGTGCCAGCAGTTGGGACAGGGCGGACACTGAAGCTTTCTTT.

The chain employs TRBV28 and TRBJ1-2; D unclear. The CDR3 runs 17 residues. CDR1 is MDHEN, CDR2 SYDVKM, per germline. V lost 6 bases and J lost 4, with 24 bases in between. The CDR3 DNA reads as TGTGCCAGCAGCCTAATGTGGGCAGGCCCTGAAGGCTATGGCTACACCTTC. This encodes CASSLMWAGPEGYGYTF.